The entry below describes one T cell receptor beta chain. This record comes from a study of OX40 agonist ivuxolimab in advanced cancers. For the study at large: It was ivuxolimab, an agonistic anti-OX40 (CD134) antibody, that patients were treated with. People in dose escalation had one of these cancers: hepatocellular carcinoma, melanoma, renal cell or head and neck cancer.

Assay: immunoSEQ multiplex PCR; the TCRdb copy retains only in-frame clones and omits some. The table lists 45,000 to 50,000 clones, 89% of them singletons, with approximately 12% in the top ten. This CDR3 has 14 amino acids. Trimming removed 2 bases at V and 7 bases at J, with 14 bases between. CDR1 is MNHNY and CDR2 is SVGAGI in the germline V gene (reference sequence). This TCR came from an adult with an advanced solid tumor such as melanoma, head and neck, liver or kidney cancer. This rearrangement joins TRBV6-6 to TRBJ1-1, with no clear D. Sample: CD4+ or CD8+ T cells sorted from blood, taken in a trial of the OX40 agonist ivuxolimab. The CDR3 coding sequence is TGTGCCAGCAGTTACAGTGGCGGTTCGAGTGAAGCTTTCTTT. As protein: CASSYSGGSSEAFF.